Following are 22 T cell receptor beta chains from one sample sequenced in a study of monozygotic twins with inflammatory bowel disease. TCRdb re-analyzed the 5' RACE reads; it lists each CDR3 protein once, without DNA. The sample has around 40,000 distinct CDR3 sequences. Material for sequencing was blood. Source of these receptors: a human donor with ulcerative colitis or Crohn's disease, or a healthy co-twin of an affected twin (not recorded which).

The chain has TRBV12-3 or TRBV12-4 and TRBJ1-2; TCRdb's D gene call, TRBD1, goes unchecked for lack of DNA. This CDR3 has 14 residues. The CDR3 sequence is CASRRGDSYYGYTF.

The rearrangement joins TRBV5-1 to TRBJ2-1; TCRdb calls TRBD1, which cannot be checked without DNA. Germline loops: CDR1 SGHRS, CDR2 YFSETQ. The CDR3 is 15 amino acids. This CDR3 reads CASSLATGWYNEQFF.

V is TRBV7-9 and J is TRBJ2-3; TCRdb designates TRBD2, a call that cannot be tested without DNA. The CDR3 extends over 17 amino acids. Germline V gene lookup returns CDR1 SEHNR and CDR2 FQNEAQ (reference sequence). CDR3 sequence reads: CASSPAAGGPGTDTQYF. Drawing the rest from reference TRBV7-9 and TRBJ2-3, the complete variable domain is DTGVSQNPRHKITKRGQNVTFRCDPISEHNRLYWYRQTLGQGPEFLTYFQNEAQLEKSRLLSDRFSAERPKGSFSTLEIQRTEQGDSAMYLCASSPAAGGPGTDTQYFGPGTRLTVL.

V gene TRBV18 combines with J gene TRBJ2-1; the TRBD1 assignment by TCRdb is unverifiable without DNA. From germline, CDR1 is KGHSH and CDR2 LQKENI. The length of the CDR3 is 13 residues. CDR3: CASSRDSLNEQFF.

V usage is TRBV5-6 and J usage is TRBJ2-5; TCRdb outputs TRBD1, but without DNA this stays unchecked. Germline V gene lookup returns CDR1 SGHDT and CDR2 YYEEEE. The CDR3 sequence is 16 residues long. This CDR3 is CASTLGPGTDKETQYF.

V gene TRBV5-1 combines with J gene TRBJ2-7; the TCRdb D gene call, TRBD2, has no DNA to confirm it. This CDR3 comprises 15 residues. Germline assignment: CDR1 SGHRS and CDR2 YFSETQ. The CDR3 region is CASSLSSGRSGEQYF.

The CDR3: CSAGKQWGDTQYF. The rearrangement links TRBV20-1 to TRBJ2-3. The length of the CDR3 is 13 residues. Germline loops: CDR1 DFQATT, CDR2 SNEGSKA (reference sequence).

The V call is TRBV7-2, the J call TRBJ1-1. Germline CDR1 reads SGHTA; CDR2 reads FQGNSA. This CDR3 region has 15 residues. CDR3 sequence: CASSLRDGRNTEAFF.

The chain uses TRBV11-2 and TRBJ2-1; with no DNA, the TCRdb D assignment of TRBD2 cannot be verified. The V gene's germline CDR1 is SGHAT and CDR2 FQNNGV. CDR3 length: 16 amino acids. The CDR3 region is CASRRTSGKSYNEQFF.

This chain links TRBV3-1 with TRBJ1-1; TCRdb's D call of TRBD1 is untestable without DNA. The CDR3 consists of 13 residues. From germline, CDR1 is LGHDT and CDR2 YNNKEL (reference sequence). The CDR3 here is CASTRQGNTEAFF.

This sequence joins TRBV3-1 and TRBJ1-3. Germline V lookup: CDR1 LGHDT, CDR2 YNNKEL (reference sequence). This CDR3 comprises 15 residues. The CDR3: CASSRDQVSGNTIYF.

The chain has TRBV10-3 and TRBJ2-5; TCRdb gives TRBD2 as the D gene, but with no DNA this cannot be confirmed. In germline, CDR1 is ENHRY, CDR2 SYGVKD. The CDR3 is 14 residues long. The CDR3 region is CASSEGLKRETQYF.

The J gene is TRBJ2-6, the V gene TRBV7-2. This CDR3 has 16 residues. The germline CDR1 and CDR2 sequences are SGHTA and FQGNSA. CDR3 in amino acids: CASSLGGSSGANVLTF.

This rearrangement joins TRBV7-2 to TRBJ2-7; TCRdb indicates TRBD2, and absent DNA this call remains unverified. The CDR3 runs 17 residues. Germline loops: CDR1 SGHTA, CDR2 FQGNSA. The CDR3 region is CASSLEASGRAGNEQYF.

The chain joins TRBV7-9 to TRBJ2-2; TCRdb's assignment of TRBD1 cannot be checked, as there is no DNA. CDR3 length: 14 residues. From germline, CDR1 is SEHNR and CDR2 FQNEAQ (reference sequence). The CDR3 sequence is CSAGSPANTGELFF.

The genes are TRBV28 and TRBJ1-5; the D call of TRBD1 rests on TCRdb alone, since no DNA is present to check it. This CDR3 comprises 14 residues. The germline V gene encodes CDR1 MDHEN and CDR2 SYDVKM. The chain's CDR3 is CASSPPLRGPPQHF.

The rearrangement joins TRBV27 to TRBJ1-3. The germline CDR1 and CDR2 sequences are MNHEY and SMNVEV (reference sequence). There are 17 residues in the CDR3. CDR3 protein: CASSLRGTTTGGNTIYF.

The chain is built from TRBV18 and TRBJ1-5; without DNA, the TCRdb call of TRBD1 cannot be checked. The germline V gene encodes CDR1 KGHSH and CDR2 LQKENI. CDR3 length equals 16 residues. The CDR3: CASSRKGGSGNQPQHF.

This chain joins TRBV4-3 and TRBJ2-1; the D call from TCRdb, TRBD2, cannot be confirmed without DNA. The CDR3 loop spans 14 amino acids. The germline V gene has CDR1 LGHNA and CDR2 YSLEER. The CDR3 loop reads CASSQDVTLPRQFF.

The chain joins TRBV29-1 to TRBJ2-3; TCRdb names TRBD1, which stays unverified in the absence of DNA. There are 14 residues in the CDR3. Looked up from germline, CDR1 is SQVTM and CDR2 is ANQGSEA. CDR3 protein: CSVRQTPGSDTQYF.

Here the CDR3 reads CASSLDQWDIGGSPQETQYF. This rearrangement joins TRBV11-2 to TRBJ2-5; no DNA is available, so the TRBD2 call from TCRdb remains unchecked. CDR3 length: 20 residues. From germline, CDR1 is SGHAT and CDR2 FQNNGV.

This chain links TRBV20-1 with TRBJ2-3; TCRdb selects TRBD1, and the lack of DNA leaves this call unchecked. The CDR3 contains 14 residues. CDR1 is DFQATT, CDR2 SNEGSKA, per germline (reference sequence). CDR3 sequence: CSASAQATADTQYF.